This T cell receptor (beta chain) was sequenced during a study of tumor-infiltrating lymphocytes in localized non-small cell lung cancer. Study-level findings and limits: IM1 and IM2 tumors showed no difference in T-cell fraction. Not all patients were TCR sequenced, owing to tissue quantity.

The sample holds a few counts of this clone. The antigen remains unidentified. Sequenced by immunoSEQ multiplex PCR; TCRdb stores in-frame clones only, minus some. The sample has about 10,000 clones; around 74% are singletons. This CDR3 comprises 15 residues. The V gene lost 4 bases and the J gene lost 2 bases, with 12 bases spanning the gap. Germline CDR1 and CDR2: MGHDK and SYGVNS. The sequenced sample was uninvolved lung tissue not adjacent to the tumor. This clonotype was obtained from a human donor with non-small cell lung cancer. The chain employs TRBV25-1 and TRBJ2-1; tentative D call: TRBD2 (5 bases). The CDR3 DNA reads TGTGCCAGCAGTGTACTGGGAGACCCCTACAATGAGCAGTTCTTC. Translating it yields CASSVLGDPYNEQFF.